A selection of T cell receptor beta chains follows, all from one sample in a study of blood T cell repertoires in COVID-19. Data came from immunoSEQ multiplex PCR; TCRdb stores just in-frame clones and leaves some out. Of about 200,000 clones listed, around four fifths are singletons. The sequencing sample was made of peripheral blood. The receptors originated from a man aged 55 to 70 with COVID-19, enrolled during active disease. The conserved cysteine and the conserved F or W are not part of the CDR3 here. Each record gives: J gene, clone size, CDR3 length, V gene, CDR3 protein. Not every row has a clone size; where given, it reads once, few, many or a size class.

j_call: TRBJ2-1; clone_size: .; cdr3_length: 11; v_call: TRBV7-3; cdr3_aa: ASSSGSRNEQF
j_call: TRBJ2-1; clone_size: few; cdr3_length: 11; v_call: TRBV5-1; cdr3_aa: ASSTRDLGEQF
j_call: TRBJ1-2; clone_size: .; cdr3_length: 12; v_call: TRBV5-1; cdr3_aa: ASSPSTTGGGYT
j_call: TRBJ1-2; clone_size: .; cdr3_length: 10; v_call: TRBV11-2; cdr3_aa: ASSSRQSGYT
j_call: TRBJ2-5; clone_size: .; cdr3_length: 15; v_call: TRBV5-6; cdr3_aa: ASSSNSGTEYQETQY
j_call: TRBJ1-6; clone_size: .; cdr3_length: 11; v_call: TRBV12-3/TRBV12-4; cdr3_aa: ASSFWGQSPLH
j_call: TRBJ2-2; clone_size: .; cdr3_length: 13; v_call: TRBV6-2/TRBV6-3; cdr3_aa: ASSRWTGSAGELF
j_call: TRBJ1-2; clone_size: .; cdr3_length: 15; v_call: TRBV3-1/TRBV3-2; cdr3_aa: ASSARRGDRDPYGYT
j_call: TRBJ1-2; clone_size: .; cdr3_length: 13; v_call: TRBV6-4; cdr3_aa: ASSDSSRNIYGYT
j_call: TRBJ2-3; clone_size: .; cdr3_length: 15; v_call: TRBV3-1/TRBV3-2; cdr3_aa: ASSHQTGTSGTDTQY
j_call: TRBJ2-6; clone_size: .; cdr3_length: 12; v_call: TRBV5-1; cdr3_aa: ASSLSSGANVLT
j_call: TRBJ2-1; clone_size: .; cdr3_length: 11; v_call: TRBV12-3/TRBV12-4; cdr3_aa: ASALGRYNEQF
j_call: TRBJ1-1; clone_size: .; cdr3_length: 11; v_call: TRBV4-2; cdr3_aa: ASSQDSYTEAF
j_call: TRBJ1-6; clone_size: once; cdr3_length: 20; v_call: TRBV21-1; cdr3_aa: ASSKRKPGPQGLSSYNSPLH
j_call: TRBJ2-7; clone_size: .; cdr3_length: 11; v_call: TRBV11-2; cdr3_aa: ASSLASAYEQY
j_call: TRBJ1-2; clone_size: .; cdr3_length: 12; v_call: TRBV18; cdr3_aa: ASSPGGISYGYT
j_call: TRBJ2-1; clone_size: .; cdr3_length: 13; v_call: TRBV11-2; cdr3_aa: ASSSWGEGRDEQF
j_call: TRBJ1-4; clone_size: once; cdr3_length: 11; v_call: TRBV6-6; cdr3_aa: ASGQTRREKLF
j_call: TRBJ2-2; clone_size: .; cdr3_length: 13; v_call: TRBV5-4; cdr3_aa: ASSLLAGNTGELF
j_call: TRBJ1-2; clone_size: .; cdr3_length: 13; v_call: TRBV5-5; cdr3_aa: ASSRTVEANYGYT
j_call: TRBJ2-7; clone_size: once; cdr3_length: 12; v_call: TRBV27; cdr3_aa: ASRDLRARYEQY
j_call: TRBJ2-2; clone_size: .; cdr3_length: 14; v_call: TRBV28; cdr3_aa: ASSLRGQGNTGELF
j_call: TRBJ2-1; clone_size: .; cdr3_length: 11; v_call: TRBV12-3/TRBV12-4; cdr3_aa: ATGRRNGAEQF
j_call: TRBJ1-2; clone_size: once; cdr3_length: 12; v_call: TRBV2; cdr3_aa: ASSAAGQGGGYT
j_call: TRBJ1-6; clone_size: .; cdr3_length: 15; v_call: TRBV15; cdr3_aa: ATSRIGGGEGNSPLH
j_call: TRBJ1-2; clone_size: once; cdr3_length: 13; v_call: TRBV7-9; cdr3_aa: ASSLQGAADYGYT
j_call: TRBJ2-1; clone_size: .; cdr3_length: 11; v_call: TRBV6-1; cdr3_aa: ASSEPGNNEQF
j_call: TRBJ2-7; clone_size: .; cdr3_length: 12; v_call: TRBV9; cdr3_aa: ASSLQGLPYEQY
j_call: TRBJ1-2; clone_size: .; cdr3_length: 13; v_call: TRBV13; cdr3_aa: ASSLGLGQGHGYT
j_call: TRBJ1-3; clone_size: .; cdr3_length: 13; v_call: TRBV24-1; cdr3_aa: ATSDSQLSGNTIY
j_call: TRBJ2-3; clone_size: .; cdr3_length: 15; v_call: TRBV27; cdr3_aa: ASSLSGQGARTDTQY
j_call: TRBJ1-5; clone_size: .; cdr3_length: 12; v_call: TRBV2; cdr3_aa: ASSPKGDNQPQH
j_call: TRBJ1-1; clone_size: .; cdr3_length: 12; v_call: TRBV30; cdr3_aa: AWSSGGLGTEAF
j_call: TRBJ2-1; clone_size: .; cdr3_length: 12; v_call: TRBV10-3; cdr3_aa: AISLTGTKNEQF
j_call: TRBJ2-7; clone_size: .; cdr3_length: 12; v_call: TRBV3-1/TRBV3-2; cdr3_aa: ASGGTGPRGEQY
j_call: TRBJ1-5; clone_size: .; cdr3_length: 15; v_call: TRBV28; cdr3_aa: ASSLFSGSYSNQPQH
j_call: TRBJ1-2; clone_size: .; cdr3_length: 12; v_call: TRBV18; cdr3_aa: ASSPPTGSYGYT
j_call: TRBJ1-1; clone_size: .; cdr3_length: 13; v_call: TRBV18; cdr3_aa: ASSPAGSMNTEAF
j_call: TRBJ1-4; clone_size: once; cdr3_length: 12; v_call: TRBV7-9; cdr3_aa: ASSLPTASEKLF
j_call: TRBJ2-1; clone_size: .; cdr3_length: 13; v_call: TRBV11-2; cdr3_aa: ASSSRDRSQHEQF
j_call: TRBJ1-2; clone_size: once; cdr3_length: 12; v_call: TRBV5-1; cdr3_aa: ASSPGQGRSGYT
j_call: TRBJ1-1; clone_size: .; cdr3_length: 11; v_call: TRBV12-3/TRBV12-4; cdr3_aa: ASSLTGNTEAF
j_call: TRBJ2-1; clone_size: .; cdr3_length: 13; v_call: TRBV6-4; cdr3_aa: ASSRTSGSRNEQF
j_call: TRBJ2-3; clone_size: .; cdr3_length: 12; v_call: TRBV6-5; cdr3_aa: ASSSSIFTDTQY
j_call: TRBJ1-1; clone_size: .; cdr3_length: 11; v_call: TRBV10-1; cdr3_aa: ASSDRGGTEAF
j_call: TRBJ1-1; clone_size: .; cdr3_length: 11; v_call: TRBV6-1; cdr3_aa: ASSLRGGTEAF
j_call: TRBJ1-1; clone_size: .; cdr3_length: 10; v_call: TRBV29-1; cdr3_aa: SVLGEGTEAF
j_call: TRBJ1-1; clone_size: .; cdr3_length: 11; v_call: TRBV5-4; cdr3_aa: ASSLALSTEAF
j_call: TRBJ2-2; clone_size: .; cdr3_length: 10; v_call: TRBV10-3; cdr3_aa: ATTGDTGELF
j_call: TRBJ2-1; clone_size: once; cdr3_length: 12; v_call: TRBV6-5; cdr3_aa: ASSLTPIYNEQF
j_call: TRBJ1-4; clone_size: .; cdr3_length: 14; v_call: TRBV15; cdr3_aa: ATSRDQEVTVEKLF
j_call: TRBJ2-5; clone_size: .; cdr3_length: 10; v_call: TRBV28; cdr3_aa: AISGVGETQY
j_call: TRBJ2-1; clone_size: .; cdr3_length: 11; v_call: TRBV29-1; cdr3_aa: SVEDGGDNEQF
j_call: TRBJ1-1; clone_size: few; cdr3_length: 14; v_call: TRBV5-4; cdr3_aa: ASSLRGKGGRTEAF
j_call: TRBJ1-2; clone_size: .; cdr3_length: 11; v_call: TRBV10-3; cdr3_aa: AISWGGEDGYT
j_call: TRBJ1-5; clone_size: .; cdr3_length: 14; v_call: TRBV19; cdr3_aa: ASSSLGQGSLQPQH
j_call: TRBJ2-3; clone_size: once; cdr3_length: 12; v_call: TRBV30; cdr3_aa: AWSLQGLTDTQY
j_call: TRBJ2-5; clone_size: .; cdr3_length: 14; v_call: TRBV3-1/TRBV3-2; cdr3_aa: ASSQTGTGGLETQY
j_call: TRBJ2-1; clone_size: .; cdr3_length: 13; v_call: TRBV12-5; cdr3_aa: ASGRQVVENNEQF
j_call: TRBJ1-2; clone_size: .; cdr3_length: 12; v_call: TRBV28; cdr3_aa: ASSLVGTGKNYT